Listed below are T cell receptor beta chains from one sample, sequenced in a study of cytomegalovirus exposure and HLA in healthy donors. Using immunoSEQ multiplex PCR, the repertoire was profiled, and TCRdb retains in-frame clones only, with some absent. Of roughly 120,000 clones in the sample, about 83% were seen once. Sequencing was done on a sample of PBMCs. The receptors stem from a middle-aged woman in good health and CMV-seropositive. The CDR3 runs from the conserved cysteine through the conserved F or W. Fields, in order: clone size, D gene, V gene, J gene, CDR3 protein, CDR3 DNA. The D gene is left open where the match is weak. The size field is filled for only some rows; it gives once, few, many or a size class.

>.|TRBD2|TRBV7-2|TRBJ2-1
CASSQSREDEQFF
TGTGCCAGCAGCCAATCTCGGGAGGATGAGCAGTTCTTC
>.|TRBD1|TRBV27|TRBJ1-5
CASSLTGGRQPQHF
TGTGCCAGCAGTTTAACAGGGGGCCGGCAGCCCCAGCATTTT
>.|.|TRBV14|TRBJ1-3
CASSQLVSGNTIYF
TGTGCCAGCAGCCAACTCGTGTCTGGAAACACCATATATTTT
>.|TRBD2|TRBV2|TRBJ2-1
CASSDGLAGGQFF
TGTGCCAGCAGCGATGGACTAGCGGGGGGGCAGTTCTTC
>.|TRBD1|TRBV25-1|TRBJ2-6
CASSGTGVNSGANVLTF
TGTGCCAGCAGTGGGACAGGGGTAAACTCTGGGGCCAACGTCCTGACTTTC
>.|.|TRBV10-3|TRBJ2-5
CAISPGQQTQYF
TGTGCCATCAGCCCAGGTCAGCAGACCCAGTACTTC
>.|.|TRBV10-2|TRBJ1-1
CASGPDRNTEAFF
TGCGCCAGCGGGCCTGACAGGAACACTGAAGCTTTCTTT
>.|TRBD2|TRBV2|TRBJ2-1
CASSEHTALAALSYNEQFF
TGTGCCAGCAGTGAACATACCGCACTAGCGGCTCTCTCCTACAATGAGCAGTTCTTC
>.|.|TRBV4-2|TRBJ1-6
CASSRFPTENNSPLHF
TGTGCCAGCAGTCGATTTCCGACAGAAAATAATTCACCCCTCCACTTT
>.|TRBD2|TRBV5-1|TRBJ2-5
CASSPSAGRGQETQYF
TGCGCCAGCAGTCCCAGCGCAGGGAGGGGCCAAGAGACCCAGTACTTC
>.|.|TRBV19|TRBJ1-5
CASSSGTSLGQPQHF
TGTGCCAGTAGCTCCGGGACAAGTTTGGGTCAGCCCCAGCATTTT
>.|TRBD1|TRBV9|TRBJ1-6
CASSTGGRGSPLHF
TGTGCCAGCAGCACAGGGGGCAGGGGATCACCCCTCCACTTT
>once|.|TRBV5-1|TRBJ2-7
CASSLAVGLAASSYEQYF
TGCGCCAGCAGCTTGGCCGTTGGGCTAGCAGCCTCCTCCTACGAGCAGTACTTC
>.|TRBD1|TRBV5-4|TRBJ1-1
CASSLGTGGNEAFF
TGTGCCAGCAGCTTGGGCACAGGGGGGAATGAAGCTTTCTTT
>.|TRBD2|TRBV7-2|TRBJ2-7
CASSLEGTSGYEQYF
TGTGCCAGCAGCTTAGAGGGGACTAGCGGGTACGAGCAGTACTTC
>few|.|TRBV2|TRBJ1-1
CASGKGRGNTEAFF
TGTGCCAGCGGAAAAGGACGGGGGAACACTGAAGCTTTCTTT
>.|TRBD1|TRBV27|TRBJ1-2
CASSLSGQGNGYTF
TGTGCCAGCAGTTTATCGGGACAGGGAAATGGCTACACCTTC
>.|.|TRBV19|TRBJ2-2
CASSMSVTNTGELFF
TGTGCCAGTAGTATGTCCGTTACTAACACCGGGGAGCTGTTTTTT
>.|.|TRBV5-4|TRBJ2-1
CASSLVQTTYNEQFF
TGTGCCAGCAGCTTGGTCCAGACTACCTACAATGAGCAGTTCTTC
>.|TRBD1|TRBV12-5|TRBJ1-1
CASGPGQGWRNTEAFF
TGTGCTAGTGGCCCCGGACAGGGGTGGAGGAACACTGAAGCTTTCTTT
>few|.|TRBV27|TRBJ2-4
CASSSSAAKNIQYF
TGTGCCAGCAGTTCAAGCGCGGCCAAAAACATTCAGTACTTC
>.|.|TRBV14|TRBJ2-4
CASSRQLWDIQYF
TGTGCCAGCAGCCGACAGCTATGGGACATTCAGTACTTC
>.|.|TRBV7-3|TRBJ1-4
CASRLPGEEKLFF
TGTGCCAGCAGGCTCCCGGGGGAAGAAAAACTGTTTTTT
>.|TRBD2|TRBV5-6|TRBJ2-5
CASSLLSGGVKQETQYF
TGTGCCAGCAGCTTGTTGAGCGGGGGGGTCAAGCAAGAGACCCAGTACTTC
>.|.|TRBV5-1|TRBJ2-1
CASSQRGEGHNEQFF
TGCGCCAGCAGCCAGAGGGGGGAGGGCCACAATGAGCAGTTCTTC